Listed below are T cell receptor beta chains from one sample, sequenced in a study of siplizumab effects on memory and regulatory T cells. The data were produced by immunoSEQ multiplex PCR, yet TCRdb's version contains in-frame clones alone and is incomplete. Of about 100,000 clones in the sample, about 90% were seen once. Input material: CD4+ T cells sorted from blood. The receptors were gathered from a human donor in good health. Some clones in this sample may be carry-over from other donors' samples. Both conserved end residues are part of each CDR3. Each record gives: D gene, clone size, J gene, V gene, CDR3 protein, CDR3 DNA. A D gene is named only where the DNA matches it firmly. Size tells how often a clone was seen (once, few, many) or the class of an expanded clone, and some rows leave it out.

d_gene: NA
abundance: NA
j_gene: TRBJ2-1
v_gene: TRBV9
CDR3aa: CASSVGGRGLLSNEQFF
CDR3nt: TGTGCCAGCAGCGTAGGGGGGAGAGGACTTTTATCCAATGAGCAGTTCTTC

d_gene: TRBD2
abundance: NA
j_gene: TRBJ2-3
v_gene: TRBV27
CDR3aa: CATRTSGRATDTQYF
CDR3nt: TGTGCCACCCGGACTAGCGGGAGGGCGACAGATACGCAGTATTTT

d_gene: TRBD2
abundance: NA
j_gene: TRBJ2-2
v_gene: TRBV5-1
CDR3aa: CASSLGTSGRVRGAVF
CDR3nt: TGCGCCAGCAGCTTAGGGACTAGCGGGAGGGTCCGGGGAGCTGTTTTT

d_gene: TRBD1
abundance: NA
j_gene: TRBJ1-2
v_gene: TRBV5-1
CDR3aa: CASSLRDAPGQGALDYGYTF
CDR3nt: TGCGCCAGCAGCTTGAGGGATGCCCCGGGACAGGGGGCATTGGACTATGGCTACACCTTC

d_gene: NA
abundance: NA
j_gene: TRBJ1-5
v_gene: TRBV5-4
CDR3aa: CASSLGGAAGRQPQHF
CDR3nt: TGTGCCAGCAGCTTAGGTGGGGCCGCCGGACGACAGCCCCAGCATTTT

d_gene: NA
abundance: NA
j_gene: TRBJ2-7
v_gene: TRBV7-3
CDR3aa: CASSLKGGGPLHYEQYF
CDR3nt: TGTGCCAGCAGCTTAAAGGGAGGGGGCCCACTACACTACGAGCAGTACTTC

d_gene: NA
abundance: NA
j_gene: TRBJ1-4
v_gene: TRBV9
CDR3aa: CASSIRQDPNEKLFF
CDR3nt: TGTGCCAGCAGCATTCGACAGGACCCTAATGAAAAACTGTTTTTT

d_gene: TRBD2
abundance: NA
j_gene: TRBJ2-7
v_gene: TRBV15
CDR3aa: CATSRNSGKFYEQYF
CDR3nt: TGTGCCACCAGCAGAAATAGCGGGAAGTTCTACGAGCAGTACTTC

d_gene: TRBD1
abundance: NA
j_gene: TRBJ1-5
v_gene: TRBV19
CDR3aa: CASSKNRGGPQHF
CDR3nt: TGTGCCAGTAGCAAAAACAGGGGAGGGCCCCAGCATTTT

d_gene: TRBD2
abundance: NA
j_gene: TRBJ2-2
v_gene: TRBV5-1
CDR3aa: CASSLLAGDNTGELFF
CDR3nt: TGCGCCAGCAGCTTACTAGCGGGAGACAACACCGGGGAGCTGTTTTTT

d_gene: NA
abundance: NA
j_gene: TRBJ1-6
v_gene: TRBV7-2
CDR3aa: CASSLVGRPNNSPLHF
CDR3nt: TGTGCCAGCAGCTTAGTCGGCCGACCGAATAATTCACCCCTCCACTTT

d_gene: NA
abundance: NA
j_gene: TRBJ2-5
v_gene: TRBV20-1
CDR3aa: CSATEWGTQYF
CDR3nt: TGCAGTGCTACTGAATGGGGGACCCAGTACTTC

d_gene: TRBD2
abundance: NA
j_gene: TRBJ2-6
v_gene: TRBV4-1
CDR3aa: CASSQDMGLAGGKSGANVLTF
CDR3nt: TGCGCCAGCAGCCAAGATATGGGACTAGCGGGAGGGAAATCTGGGGCCAACGTCCTGACTTTC

d_gene: TRBD1
abundance: NA
j_gene: TRBJ1-4
v_gene: TRBV4-2
CDR3aa: CASSQTGVTNEKLFF
CDR3nt: TGTGCCAGCAGCCAAACAGGGGTGACTAATGAAAAACTGTTTTTT

d_gene: NA
abundance: NA
j_gene: TRBJ2-1
v_gene: TRBV6-5
CDR3aa: CASTRQARDNEQFF
CDR3nt: TGTGCCAGCACCAGACAGGCACGGGACAATGAGCAGTTCTTC

d_gene: TRBD1
abundance: NA
j_gene: TRBJ2-2
v_gene: TRBV27
CDR3aa: CASRARAGGGTGELFF
CDR3nt: TGTGCCAGCAGGGCCCGCGCAGGGGGCGGCACCGGGGAGCTGTTTTTT

d_gene: NA
abundance: once
j_gene: TRBJ2-3
v_gene: TRBV11-1
CDR3aa: CASSFGYTDTQYF
CDR3nt: TGTGCCAGCAGCTTTGGGTACACAGATACGCAGTATTTT

d_gene: NA
abundance: NA
j_gene: TRBJ1-5
v_gene: TRBV12-5
CDR3aa: CASGLVTLTLPISNQPQHF
CDR3nt: TGTGCTAGTGGTTTGGTTACATTAACCCTGCCGATAAGCAATCAGCCCCAGCATTTT

d_gene: NA
abundance: once
j_gene: TRBJ2-7
v_gene: TRBV21-1
CDR3aa: CASSKGRDPPGEQYF
CDR3nt: TGTGCCAGCAGCAAAGGGCGGGACCCTCCTGGCGAGCAGTACTTC

d_gene: NA
abundance: NA
j_gene: TRBJ2-2
v_gene: TRBV18
CDR3aa: CASSPAAGNTGELFF
CDR3nt: TGTGCCAGCTCACCAGCAGCGGGGAACACCGGGGAGCTGTTTTTT

d_gene: TRBD1
abundance: NA
j_gene: TRBJ2-2
v_gene: TRBV7-3
CDR3aa: CASSHRTGNTGELFF
CDR3nt: TGTGCCAGCAGCCACAGGACAGGGAATACCGGGGAGCTGTTTTTT

d_gene: NA
abundance: NA
j_gene: TRBJ2-7
v_gene: TRBV4-2
CDR3aa: CASSQAPDYEQYF
CDR3nt: TGTGCCAGCAGCCAAGCCCCCGACTACGAGCAGTACTTC

d_gene: NA
abundance: NA
j_gene: TRBJ1-5
v_gene: TRBV28
CDR3aa: CASSYSLGYSNQPQHF
CDR3nt: TGTGCCAGCAGCTACTCTCTAGGGTATAGCAATCAGCCCCAGCATTTT

d_gene: TRBD2
abundance: once
j_gene: TRBJ2-5
v_gene: TRBV2
CDR3aa: CASSEGLAGGRETQYF
CDR3nt: TGTGCCAGCAGTGAGGGACTAGCGGGAGGGCGAGAGACCCAGTACTTC

d_gene: NA
abundance: NA
j_gene: TRBJ1-3
v_gene: TRBV2
CDR3aa: CASTGVENTIYF
CDR3nt: TGTGCCAGCACAGGGGTTGAAAACACCATATATTTT

d_gene: TRBD1
abundance: NA
j_gene: TRBJ2-3
v_gene: TRBV6-4
CDR3aa: CASSSDQGALDTQYF
CDR3nt: TGTGCCAGCAGTTCGGACCAGGGGGCACTGGATACGCAGTATTTT

d_gene: NA
abundance: NA
j_gene: TRBJ1-1
v_gene: TRBV7-3
CDR3aa: CASSPGPGGTEAFF
CDR3nt: TGTGCCAGCAGCCCCGGGCCGGGGGGCACTGAAGCTTTCTTT

d_gene: TRBD2
abundance: NA
j_gene: TRBJ2-1
v_gene: TRBV7-2
CDR3aa: CASSPRGTSGRIVNEQFF
CDR3nt: TGTGCCAGCAGCCCACGAGGGACTAGCGGGAGAATAGTAAATGAGCAGTTCTTC

d_gene: TRBD1
abundance: NA
j_gene: TRBJ1-2
v_gene: TRBV28
CDR3aa: CASSLSSTGGYGYTF
CDR3nt: TGTGCCAGCAGTTTATCCTCGACAGGGGGCTATGGCTACACCTTC

d_gene: TRBD1
abundance: NA
j_gene: TRBJ1-4
v_gene: TRBV2
CDR3aa: CASSGDRTGSEKLFF
CDR3nt: TGTGCCAGCAGTGGCGATAGGACAGGGAGTGAAAAACTGTTTTTT

d_gene: TRBD1
abundance: NA
j_gene: TRBJ1-1
v_gene: TRBV29-1
CDR3aa: CSVRGAGGTEAFF
CDR3nt: TGCAGCGTCAGGGGGGCAGGGGGGACTGAAGCTTTCTTT

d_gene: NA
abundance: NA
j_gene: TRBJ2-7
v_gene: TRBV6-1
CDR3aa: CASSATYEQYF
CDR3nt: TGTGCCAGCAGTGCCACCTACGAGCAGTACTTC